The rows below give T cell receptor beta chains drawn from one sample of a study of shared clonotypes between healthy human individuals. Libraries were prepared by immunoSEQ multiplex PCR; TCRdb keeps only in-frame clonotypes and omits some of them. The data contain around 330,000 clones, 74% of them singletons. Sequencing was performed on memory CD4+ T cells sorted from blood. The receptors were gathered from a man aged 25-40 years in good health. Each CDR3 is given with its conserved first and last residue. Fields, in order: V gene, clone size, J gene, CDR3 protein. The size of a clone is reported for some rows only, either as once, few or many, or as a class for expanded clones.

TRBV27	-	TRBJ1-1	CASSLQGGSNTEAFF
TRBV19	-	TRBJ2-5	CASSIVPSGVHQETQYF
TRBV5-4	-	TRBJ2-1	CASSSHNEQFF
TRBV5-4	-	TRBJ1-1	CASTKGQGASNTEAFF
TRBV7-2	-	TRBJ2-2	CASSKSLAGGSTGELFF
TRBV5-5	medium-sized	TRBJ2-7	CASKRKSPGDSYEQYF
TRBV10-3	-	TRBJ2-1	CAISVPSGREGEQFF
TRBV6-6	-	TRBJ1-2	CASSYTGVDNYGYTF
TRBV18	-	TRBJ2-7	CASSQLPGLAGKTSPYEQYF
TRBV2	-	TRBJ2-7	CASKWETYEQYF
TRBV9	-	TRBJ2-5	CASSVATASGSLGRETQYF
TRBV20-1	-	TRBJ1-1	CSNQGFAEAFF
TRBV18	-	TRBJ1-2	CASSPGLGGYTF
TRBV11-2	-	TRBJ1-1	CASSLGHTNTEAFF
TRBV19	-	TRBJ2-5	CASSPPGQGETQYF
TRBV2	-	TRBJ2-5	CASSEALGTGQETQYF
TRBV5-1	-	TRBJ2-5	CASSSGGATQYF
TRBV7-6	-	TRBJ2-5	CASTSPEGFGETQYF
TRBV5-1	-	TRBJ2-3	CASSLADRGGGDTQYF
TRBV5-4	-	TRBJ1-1	CASSLWGLGTEAFF
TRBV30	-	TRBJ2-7	CAWSVADYEQYF
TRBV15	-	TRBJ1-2	CATSSGKDYGYTF
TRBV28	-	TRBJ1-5	CASSLIFGTGGINQPQHF
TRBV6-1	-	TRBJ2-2	CASSLKVELFF
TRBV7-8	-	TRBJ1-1	CASSRSGGGLEAFF
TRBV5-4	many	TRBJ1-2	CASSLLQGYGYGYTF
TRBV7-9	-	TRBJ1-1	CASSPWGRATEAFF
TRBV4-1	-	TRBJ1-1	CASSQDLGNTEAFF
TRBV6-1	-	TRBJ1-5	CASSDGGGYSNQPQHF
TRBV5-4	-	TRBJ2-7	CASSLVVRSSASSYEQYF
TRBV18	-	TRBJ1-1	CASSPPGGRVNTEAFF
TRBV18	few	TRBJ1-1	CASSPFGGLGREAFF
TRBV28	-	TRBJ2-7	CASRSPHGGSYEQYF
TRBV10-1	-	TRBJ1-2	CASSDSGTGSYGYTF
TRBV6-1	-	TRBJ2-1	CASSEGPSGRGNEQFF
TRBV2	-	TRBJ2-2	CASNRDRDTGELFF
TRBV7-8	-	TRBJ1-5	CASSLGPGGAFSYSNQPQHF
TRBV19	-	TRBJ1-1	CASSIVAFMNTEAFF
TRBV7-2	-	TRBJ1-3	CATRGAGGNTIYF